Presented here are 5 T cell receptor beta chains from one specimen sequenced in a study of CD8+ T cells in alopecia areata. RNA was extracted and reverse transcribed into cDNA as the sequencing template. This table comes from immunoSEQ multiplex PCR, and its TCRdb copy is limited to in-frame clones, with some not included. This table has about 120,000 clones, roughly 50% appearing once. Source material: NKG2D-low CD8+ T cells sorted from blood. Source of these receptors: a human donor with alopecia areata.

This clone was detected a few times. The gene calls are TRBV29-1 and TRBJ2-1, with D perhaps given as TRBD1 or TRBD2 (5 bases each). Looked up from germline, CDR1 is SQVTM and CDR2 is ANQGSEA. Trimming stripped 6 bases from V and 10 bases from J, with 19 bases between. This CDR3 is 13 amino acids long. The CDR3 reads CSVDPRGVTEQFF. CDR3 nucleotides: TGCAGCGTGGACCCTAGGGGAGTTACCGAGCAGTTCTTC.

This clone was seen only a few times. The chain combines TRBV7-9 with TRBJ2-1; 11 bases are a match to TRBD2. CDR3 size: 15 residues. CDR1 and CDR2 from the germline V gene are SEHNR and FQNEAQ (reference sequence). V shed 2 bases and J 8 bases; nucleotides not matched to a gene: 5. In nucleotides, the CDR3 is TGTGCCAGCAGCTTACCGGGACTAGCGGTCGATGAGCAGTTCTTC. Residues: CASSLPGLAVDEQFF. The whole variable domain, remainder taken from reference TRBV7-9 and TRBJ2-1, is DTGVSQNPRHKITKRGQNVTFRCDPISEHNRLYWYRQTLGQGPEFLTYFQNEAQLEKSRLLSDRFSAERPKGSFSTLEIQRTEQGDSAMYLCASSLPGLAVDEQFFGPGTRLTVL.

There are a few counts of this clone. The chain couples TRBV30 to TRBJ2-2; unclear D gene. This CDR3 has 13 residues. The V and J ends lost 5 bases and 1 base respectively, with 8 bases between them. CDR1 and CDR2 (germline): GTSNPN, SVGIG (reference sequence). Written as DNA, the CDR3 is TGTGCCTGGTGGCCGGAGAACACCGGGGAGCTGTTTTTT. Its translation is CAWWPENTGELFF.

The rearrangement uses TRBV28 and TRBJ1-2; TRBD1 might be the D (5 bases). In germline, CDR1 is MDHEN, CDR2 SYDVKM. The CDR3 spans 11 residues. V was trimmed by 5 bases and J by 7 bases, leaving 8 bases between them. The CDR3 sequence: CASSPGLGYTF. CDR3 coding DNA: TGTGCCAGCAGTCCAGGGCTTGGCTACACCTTC.

This clone was counted once. The chain uses TRBV4-1 and TRBJ2-6; no clear D. The CDR3 contains 17 residues. The V end was cut by 1 base, the J end by 0 bases, with 10 bases between. Germline V gene sequence: CDR1 MGHRA, CDR2 YSYEKL. The CDR3 spells CASSQGIGYSGANVLTF. The CDR3, as DNA: TGCGCCAGCAGCCAAGGGATAGGGTACTCTGGGGCCAACGTCCTGACTTTC.